A single sample is the source of the 12 T cell receptor beta chains below, sequenced in a study of memory CD4+ T cells and cytomegalovirus serostatus. Single viable CD3+CD4+CD8-CD45RO+ cells were sorted as the memory CD4+ T cells. Assay: immunoSEQ multiplex PCR; the TCRdb copy retains only in-frame clones and omits some. The sample lists 50,000 to 65,000 clones, 65% to 80% occurring once. Sequences were obtained from memory CD4+ T cells from blood. The receptors shown here come from an adult in good health and CMV-seropositive.

This chain links TRBV11-2 with TRBJ1-1; D is uncertain. Trimming removed 1 base from V and 4 bases from J, with 10 bases in between. Germline V gene lookup returns CDR1 SGHAT and CDR2 FQNNGV. The CDR3 has 14 amino acids. The CDR3 protein is CASSLAHKSTEAFF. The CDR3 DNA reads TGTGCCAGCAGCTTAGCCCATAAGAGCACTGAAGCTTTCTTT.

V gene TRBV28 combines with J gene TRBJ2-1; D possibly corresponds to TRBD2 (5 bases). V lost 5 bases and J 15 bases, leaving 17 bases between the germline ends. The germline V gene has CDR1 MDHEN and CDR2 SYDVKM. The CDR3 covers 12 residues. The CDR3 sequence is CASSPPWRLTFF. The CDR3, as DNA: TGTGCCAGCAGTCCCCCGTGGAGGCTTACGTTCTTC.

V usage is TRBV4-3 and J usage is TRBJ1-6; D unresolved. V was trimmed by 1 base and J by 4 bases, leaving 8 bases between them. Germline assignment: CDR1 LGHNA and CDR2 YSLEER. The CDR3 totals 15 residues. The CDR3 bases are TGCGCCAGCAGCCAAGGGTTGAGTTATAATTCACCCCTCCACTTT. Amino acids: CASSQGLSYNSPLHF.

The V and J genes are TRBV7-9 and TRBJ2-2, with D hard to call. The germline CDR1 and CDR2 sequences are SEHNR and FQNEAQ (reference sequence). V dropped 1 base and J dropped 3 bases, with 0 bases sitting between them. The CDR3 is made up of 12 amino acids. The CDR3 DNA is TGTGCCAGCAGCTTAGACACCGGGGAGCTGTTTTTT. Its protein product is CASSLDTGELFF.

The rearrangement uses TRBV30 and TRBJ2-2; a possible D gene is TRBD2 (6 bases). This CDR3 is built from 15 residues. With 2 bases removed from V and 3 bases from J, the gap between germline ends came to 13 bases. Germline V gives CDR1 GTSNPN, CDR2 SVGIG (reference sequence). CDR3 sequence: CAWSLGLAHTGELFF. For the CDR3, the DNA is TGTGCCTGGAGTCTGGGGCTAGCGCACACCGGGGAGCTGTTTTTT.

The chain is built from TRBV5-6 and TRBJ2-3; TRBD2 matches at 7 bases. The V and J ends lost 3 bases and 3 bases, in that order; junction bases with no gene match: 10. Germline V gives CDR1 SGHDT, CDR2 YYEEEE. The CDR3 has 16 residues. The CDR3 coding sequence is TGTGCCAGCAGCTACCGGGTACTAGCGATAACAGATACGCAGTATTTT. Amino acids: CASSYRVLAITDTQYF. Using reference TRBV5-6 and TRBJ2-3 for the parts outside the CDR3, the full variable domain is DAGVTQSPTHLIKTRGQQVTLRCSPKSGHDTVSWYQQALGQGPQFIFQYYEEEERQRGNFPDRFSGHQFPNYSSELNVNALLLGDSALYLCASSYRVLAITDTQYFGPGTRLTVL.

The rearrangement links TRBV19 to TRBJ2-3, with no clear D. The CDR3 runs 12 residues. CDR1 and CDR2 from the germline V gene are LNHDA and SQIVND (reference sequence). Trimming cost V 2 bases and J 4 bases, with 4 bases left between them. CDR3 sequence (DNA): TGTGCCAGTAGTATAAGCCCAGATACGCAGTATTTT. Translation: CASSISPDTQYF.

The rearrangement links TRBV6-5 to TRBJ2-1; TRBD2 aligns across 9 bases. J gave up 6 bases and V 5 bases, and 8 bases lay outside the gene matches. Germline V gives CDR1 MNHEY, CDR2 SVGAGI. This CDR3 spans 15 amino acids. The CDR3 DNA follows: TGTGCCAGCAGTGTTACGGGACTAGCTGCCAATGAGCAGTTCTTC. Protein sequence: CASSVTGLAANEQFF.

The chain recombines TRBV27 with TRBJ1-4, with a tentative D call TRBD1 (6 bases). Germline V lookup: CDR1 MNHEY, CDR2 SMNVEV (reference sequence). The length of the CDR3 is 15 residues. V was shortened by 4 bases and J by 4 bases, with 13 bases between the two germline ends. The CDR3 sequence is CASSSRTVVNEKLFF. In DNA form, the CDR3 reads TGTGCCAGCAGTTCCCGGACAGTAGTTAATGAAAAACTGTTTTTT.

The chain combines TRBV5-6 with TRBJ2-7; D possibly corresponds to TRBD1 (5 bases). Germline CDR1 and CDR2: SGHDT and YYEEEE. V lost 1 base to trimming and J lost 3 bases, with 17 bases between them. This CDR3 contains 16 residues. Here the CDR3 reads CASSLFRLDSRYEQYF. The CDR3 coding sequence is TGTGCCAGCAGCTTGTTCCGACTCGACAGCCGCTACGAGCAGTACTTC.

The rearrangement joins TRBV27 to TRBJ2-4; weak D call: TRBD1 (5 bases). V gave up 5 bases and J gave up 8 bases, with 19 bases separating them. The CDR3 totals 15 residues. Looked up from germline, CDR1 is MNHEY and CDR2 is SMNVEV (reference sequence). The CDR3 coding sequence is TGTGCCAGCAGTCCAAATACCCGGACAAAGGACATTCAGTACTTC. Encoded protein: CASSPNTRTKDIQYF.

The chain joins TRBV10-2 to TRBJ2-3, with 10 bases identical to TRBD2. The CDR3 runs 15 residues. Germline V gene lookup returns CDR1 WSHSY and CDR2 SAAADI. V gave up 2 bases and J gave up 2 bases; unmatched junction bases: 1. The CDR3: CASSETSGATDTQYF. DNA for the CDR3: TGCGCCAGCAGTGAGACTAGCGGGGCCACAGATACGCAGTATTTT.